The 27 T cell receptor beta chains below come from one sample, sequenced in a study of T cell repertoires in cytomegalovirus infection. Antigen specificity for these receptors is unknown. TCRdb used MiXCR to reprocess the reads, holding one entry per CDR3 protein. The table has over 120,000 distinct CDR3 sequences, roughly a third seen once. The source material was CD8+ T cells from cultured PBMCs, sampled from culture after CMV antigen stimulation. Receptors originate from a human donor in good health (CMV status not recorded). Some clones in this sample may be carry-over from other donors' samples.

This clonotype was detected only a few times. The rearrangement links TRBV7-6 to TRBJ2-6; D possibly matches TRBD1 or TRBD2 (5 bases each). Germline V CDR1 and CDR2: SGHVS, FNYEAQ. The length of the CDR3 is 15 residues. Trimming pared 5 bases from V and 3 bases from J, leaving 11 bases between. DNA of the CDR3: TGTGCCAGCAGCGGGGGATGGGTTGGGGCCAACGTCCTGACTTTC. As protein: CASSGGWVGANVLTF.

This clonotype was observed a few times. The genes are TRBV20-1 and TRBJ2-7; possibly TRBD2 for D (5 bases). The germline gives CDR1 DFQATT, CDR2 SNEGSKA (reference sequence). V lost 1 base to trimming and J lost 5 bases, with 18 bases between them. The CDR3 runs to 15 residues. In DNA, the CDR3 is TGCAGTGCTAGAGGCAAATGGGGAGCAGTCAACGAGCAGTACTTC. Amino acid sequence: CSARGKWGAVNEQYF.

Turning to this clonotype: One end of the junction is discordant with germline, which a read error may explain. The chain combines TRBV10-3 with TRBJ2-3, with 8 positions matching TRBD2. Germline V CDR1 and CDR2: ENHRY, SYGVKD. The CDR3 has 15 residues. In DNA, the CDR3 is TGTGCCATCAGTAAGTCGGGTAGTAGCGGGGCTGCGCAGTATTTT. Translation: CAISKSGSSGAAQYF.

The J gene is TRBJ1-4, the V gene TRBV9; D gene ambiguous. The V gene lost 4 bases and the J gene lost 4 bases, with 11 bases spanning the gap. CDR3 length equals 14 residues. Per germline, CDR1 SGDLS and CDR2 YYNGEE. This CDR3 reads CASSPPGSNEKLFF. CDR3 coding DNA: TGTGCCAGCAGCCCGCCAGGCAGTAATGAAAAACTGTTTTTT.

The chain combines TRBV28 with TRBJ2-1; D is unresolved. V was pared by 3 bases and J by 8 bases, with 14 bases between. Germline V gene data show CDR1 as MDHEN and CDR2 as SYDVKM. This CDR3 contains 14 residues. CDR3 residues: CASSFLGFSDEQFF. The DNA for the CDR3 is TGTGCCAGCAGTTTCCTGGGGTTCTCTGATGAGCAGTTCTTC.

This clonotype was detected ten times or more. This chain links TRBV7-9 with TRBJ2-7; 10 nucleotides agree with TRBD1. The junction had 10 bases not matched to a gene; V was cut back by 2 bases and J by 9 bases. Germline assignment: CDR1 SEHNR and CDR2 FQNEAQ (reference sequence). This CDR3 spans 15 amino acids. The CDR3 nucleotides are TGTGCCAGCAGCTTATTCGGACAGGGGGATGGCGGGCAGTACTTC. Protein product: CASSLFGQGDGGQYF.

The rearrangement links TRBV19 to TRBJ2-1; 7 bases are shared with TRBD1. The CDR3 has 15 residues. Trimming took 7 bases from V and 2 from J; bases not matched to a gene: 8. Germline loops: CDR1 LNHDA, CDR2 SQIVND (reference sequence). The CDR3 DNA sequence: TGTGCCAGTATGGACAGGAGTCTTCCCTACAATGAGCAGTTCTTC. Amino acids: CASMDRSLPYNEQFF.

This clonotype was seen at least ten times. V usage is TRBV12-3 or TRBV12-4 and J usage is TRBJ1-1; D is ambiguous. Trimming stripped 5 bases from V and 4 bases from J, with 8 bases between. The CDR3 is 12 residues long. The CDR3 reads CASSPGSTEAFF. The DNA for the CDR3 is TGTGCCAGCAGTCCTGGGTCCACTGAAGCTTTCTTT.

This clonotype was counted between two and nine times. The rearrangement links TRBV4-1 to TRBJ1-1; 10 bases match TRBD1. After removal of 4 bases from V and 4 bases from J, the junction contained 12 bases not matched to a gene. The CDR3 is made up of 17 amino acids. Germline values: CDR1 MGHRA, CDR2 YSYEKL. CDR3 nucleotides: TGCGCCAGCAGCCCAACCGGGGGACAGGGGTTAGGCACTGAAGCTTTCTTT. It yields the protein CASSPTGGQGLGTEAFF.

This chain joins TRBV11-2 and TRBJ2-1; 11 positions match TRBD2. The CDR3 runs 17 residues. The germline V gene encodes CDR1 SGHAT and CDR2 FQNNGV. Germline trimming cut 5 bases from V and 8 bases from J; bases unmatched to any gene: 14. Written as DNA, the CDR3 is TGTGCCAGCAGCAAAGAGCCACTAGCGGGGGTGGGGGATGAGCAGTTCTTC. Translated, it gives CASSKEPLAGVGDEQFF.

This clonotype was picked up a small number of times. Here the CDR3 reads CASSTDKKPEAFF. The CDR3 DNA reads TGTGCCAGCAGTACTGATAAAAAACCGGAAGCTTTCTTT. This rearrangement joins TRBV28 to TRBJ1-1; D is unclear. This CDR3 comprises 13 residues. Germline loops: CDR1 MDHEN, CDR2 SYDVKM. V lost 5 bases, J lost 8 bases, and 15 bases lay in between.

This clonotype was seen more than once but under ten times. The chain links TRBV19 to TRBJ2-1, with no clear D. V shed 3 bases and J shed 4 bases, with 7 bases lying between them. Germline CDR1 and CDR2: LNHDA and SQIVND (reference sequence). The CDR3 is made up of 13 amino acids. The CDR3 is CASSIGVYNEQFF. The CDR3 region has the DNA TGTGCCAGTAGTATTGGGGTATACAATGAGCAGTTCTTC.

Many counts were recorded for this clonotype. The CDR3 sequence: CASSSGTRRSTDTQYF. In nucleotides, the CDR3 is TGTGCCAGCAGCTCTGGGACTAGGAGATCCACAGATACGCAGTATTTT. The V and J genes are TRBV7-7 and TRBJ2-3; TRBD2 matches at 8 bases. The CDR3 covers 16 residues. Per the germline V gene, CDR1 is SSHAT and CDR2 is FNYEAQ (reference sequence). With V trimmed by 4 bases and J by 2 bases, 8 bases remained unmatched.

This sequence joins TRBV5-8 and TRBJ1-1; TRBD1 matches at 8 bases. The CDR3 runs 14 residues. V gave up 6 bases and J gave up 0 bases; unmatched junction bases: 4. In germline, CDR1 is SGHTS, CDR2 YDEGEE. Written as DNA, the CDR3 is TGTGCCAGCATAACAGGGGGTATGAACACTGAAGCTTTCTTT. This gives the protein CASITGGMNTEAFF.

This clonotype was picked up many times. CDR3 amino acids: CASSSGRGNTEAFF. The CDR3 DNA follows: TGTGCCAGCAGCTCCGGACGGGGGAACACTGAAGCTTTCTTT. V usage is TRBV7-9 and J usage is TRBJ1-1; D is unclear. The CDR3 is made up of 14 amino acids. The V and J ends lost 4 bases and 1 base respectively, with 10 bases between them. The germline gives CDR1 SEHNR, CDR2 FQNEAQ (reference sequence).

This clonotype was recorded many times. The chain joins TRBV7-9 to TRBJ1-1, with 12 nucleotides matching TRBD1. V trimming: 4 bases; J trimming: 1 base; junction bases outside the gene matches: 7. The length of the CDR3 is 17 residues. Per germline, CDR1 SEHNR and CDR2 FQNEAQ (reference sequence). CDR3 nucleotides: TGTGCCAGCAGCTCCCGGGACAGGGGGCCTTCGAACACTGAAGCTTTCTTT. Its translation is CASSSRDRGPSNTEAFF.

In this sample, this clonotype turned up many times. This chain joins TRBV20-1 and TRBJ1-5; TRBD1 might be the D (5 bases). CDR3 length: 15 amino acids. The V gene's germline CDR1 is DFQATT and CDR2 SNEGSKA (reference sequence). V dropped 3 bases and J dropped 0 bases, with 12 bases sitting between them. The CDR3 region has the DNA TGCAGTGCTAGTGATGAGGGGTATAGCAATCAGCCCCAGCATTTT. It encodes CSASDEGYSNQPQHF.

The chain links TRBV25-1 to TRBJ1-2, with TRBD1 identical over 8 bases. The length of the CDR3 is 14 residues. Trimming took 7 bases from V and 1 from J; bases not matched to a gene: 5. Germline V lookup: CDR1 MGHDK, CDR2 SYGVNS. The CDR3 nucleotides read TGTGCCAGCATTCAGACAGGGGATAACTATGGCTACACCTTC. Its protein is CASIQTGDNYGYTF.

J is TRBJ1-6 and V is TRBV15; TRBD1 matches at 7 bases. CDR1 and CDR2 from the germline V gene are LNHNV and YYDKDF (reference sequence). This CDR3 comprises 17 residues. V lost 0 bases, J lost 10 bases, and 12 bases stayed unmatched. This chain's CDR3 is CATSRDPLRGLESPLHF. CDR3 nucleotides: TGTGCCACCAGCAGAGACCCCCTAAGGGGGCTCGAGTCACCCCTCCACTTT.

Details on this clonotype: One junction end disagrees with the germline gene, perhaps due to a read error. This rearrangement joins TRBV19 to TRBJ2-1; D remains unclear. The V gene's germline CDR1 is LNHDA and CDR2 SQIVND (reference sequence). The CDR3 is made up of 13 amino acids. The CDR3 is CASSISSYNQQFF. The CDR3 bases are TGTGCCAGTAGTATTAGCTCCTACAATCAGCAGTTCTTC.

This clonotype occurred a few times. This chain uses TRBV7-9 with TRBJ1-5, with D possibly TRBD1 on 5 matching bases. Germline V gives CDR1 SEHNR, CDR2 FQNEAQ (reference sequence). CDR3 size: 16 residues. V lost 5 bases and J 1 base, leaving 15 bases between the germline ends. CDR3 sequence reads: CASSNGAGMSNQPQHF. In DNA, the CDR3 is TGTGCCAGCAGCAACGGGGCAGGGATGAGCAATCAGCCCCAGCATTTT.

This sequence joins TRBV5-6 and TRBJ2-7; the D gene is possibly TRBD1 (6 bases). In germline, CDR1 is SGHDT, CDR2 YYEEEE. Between the trimmed V and J ends, which lost 2 bases and 3 bases, there was a span of 15 bases. The CDR3 sequence is 15 residues long. Here the CDR3 reads CASSLWSGTIYEQYF. The DNA of the CDR3 is TGTGCCAGCAGCTTATGGTCCGGGACAATCTACGAGCAGTACTTC.

This clonotype was found many times. The V and J genes are TRBV4-1 and TRBJ2-7; D is undetermined. Trimming shortened V by 2 bases and J by 1 base, and 15 bases separated the two germline ends. Germline CDR1 MGHRA, CDR2 YSYEKL. CDR3 length: 16 residues. CDR3: CASSQNRALGSYEQYF. In nucleotides, the CDR3 is TGCGCCAGCAGCCAAAACCGGGCCCTCGGGTCCTACGAGCAGTACTTC.

This clonotype was detected a few times. This rearrangement joins TRBV6-2 or TRBV6-3 to TRBJ2-1; D not certain. This CDR3 contains 18 residues. V was shortened by 2 bases and J by 1 base, with 18 bases between the two germline ends. Germline V gene data show CDR1 as MNHEY and CDR2 as SVGEGT. The CDR3 loop reads CASSYEKGLGISYNEQFF. In DNA form, the CDR3 reads TGTGCCAGCAGTTACGAAAAGGGTTTGGGGATTTCCTACAATGAGCAGTTCTTC.

The gene calls are TRBV12-3 or TRBV12-4 and TRBJ2-1; 8 bases align to TRBD2. This CDR3 is built from 14 residues. V shed 4 bases, J shed 9 bases, and the junction held 8 bases outside the gene matches. The CDR3 loop is CASSSALAGGEQFF. Written as DNA, the CDR3 is TGTGCCAGCAGTTCAGCTTTGGCGGGGGGTGAGCAGTTCTTC.

The V call is TRBV6-6, the J call TRBJ2-1, with 7 nucleotides matching TRBD2. Trimming cost V 4 bases and J 7 bases; bases outside gene matches: 1. This CDR3 region has 12 residues. The germline CDR1 and CDR2 sequences are MNHNY and SVGAGI (reference sequence). CDR3 protein: CASSWRGNEQFF. As DNA, the CDR3 is TGTGCCAGCAGTTGGCGGGGGAATGAGCAGTTCTTC.

This clonotype was observed at least ten times. The genes are TRBV2 and TRBJ1-1; no clear D gene. The CDR3 consists of 11 residues. Trimming shortened V by 8 bases and J by 5 bases, and 9 bases separated the two germline ends. Germline V lookup: CDR1 SNHLY, CDR2 FYNNEI. CDR3 in amino acids: CASGDGTEAFF. CDR3 sequence (DNA): TGTGCCAGCGGAGACGGAACTGAAGCTTTCTTT.